The 3 T cell receptor beta chains reported below all come from one sample, sequenced in a study of somatic mutations in cytotoxic T cells in rheumatoid arthritis. Clones were sequenced by immunoSEQ multiplex PCR, and TCRdb holds only the in-frame ones, with some missing. Of roughly 23,000 clones listed, about four fifths are singletons. Material: CD8+ T cells sorted from blood. Receptors were obtained from an adult with rheumatoid arthritis.

The rearrangement links TRBV15 to TRBJ2-7, with 8 nucleotides matching TRBD1. With V trimmed by 5 bases and J by 2 bases, 5 bases remained unmatched. CDR1 is LNHNV and CDR2 is YYDKDF in the germline V gene (reference sequence). CDR3 length equals 14 residues. The DNA of the CDR3 is TGTGCCACCAGCTCGGACAGGGTCACCTACGAGCAGTACTTC. Translating gives CATSSDRVTYEQYF.

J is TRBJ1-2 and V is TRBV7-9; D uncertain. Trimming cost V 3 bases and J 7 bases, with 9 bases left between them. Germline CDR1 is SEHNR and CDR2 is FQNEAQ (reference sequence). The CDR3 contains 12 residues. In DNA, the CDR3 is TGTGCCAGCAGCTTGGGAAGCTCTGGCTACACCTTC. Encoded protein: CASSLGSSGYTF. Full variable domain (outside the CDR3, taken from reference TRBV7-9 and TRBJ1-2): DTGVSQNPRHKITKRGQNVTFRCDPISEHNRLYWYRQTLGQGPEFLTYFQNEAQLEKSRLLSDRFSAERPKGSFSTLEIQRTEQGDSAMYLCASSLGSSGYTFGSGTRLTVV.

The V and J genes are TRBV5-6 and TRBJ1-4; 8 bases are a match to TRBD1. This CDR3 spans 17 amino acids. Germline CDR1 reads SGHDT; CDR2 reads YYEEEE. The junction had 10 bases not matched to a gene; V was cut back by 1 base and J by 5 bases. The CDR3 sequence is CASSLNPGDRGNEKLFF. Written as DNA, the CDR3 is TGTGCCAGCAGCTTGAATCCCGGCGACAGGGGCAATGAAAAACTGTTTTTT.